Below are 20 T cell receptor beta chains sequenced from a single sample in a study of human T cells and chemical hapten exposure. Time point noted: patch test 2, 6 weeks after DPC sensitization. Treatment defined: therapeutic diphenylcyclopropenone sensitization with weekly scalp DPC. TCRdb itself ran the RACE reads through MiXCR, one entry per CDR3 protein. The sample yields approximately 96,000 distinct CDR3 sequences, 7.5% to 10% seen once. This specimen consisted of whole blood, obtained in connection with sensitization to the hapten diphenylcyclopropenone (DPC). These TCRs come from a woman aged 40 to 50 with alopecia areata. Some clones in this sample may be carry-over from other donors' samples.

The chain joins TRBV20-1 to TRBJ2-2, with D perhaps assigned TRBD1 or TRBD2 (5 bases each). The V gene's germline CDR1 is DFQATT and CDR2 SNEGSKA (reference sequence). This CDR3 has 16 amino acids. V shed 7 bases and J shed 3 bases, with 21 bases lying between them. In nucleotides, the CDR3 is TGCAGTGTTCCCACCGGGGCTAGGGGATACACCGGGGAGCTGTTTTTT. This codes for CSVPTGARGYTGELFF.

This clonotype was counted many times. The chain uses TRBV20-1 and TRBJ2-4; 8 bases match TRBD2. The germline CDR1 and CDR2 sequences are DFQATT and SNEGSKA (reference sequence). There are 15 residues in the CDR3. V dropped 6 bases and J dropped 4; count of bases not matched to a gene: 11. Here the CDR3 reads CSAPKGSGVKNIQYF. The CDR3 nucleotides are TGCAGTGCCCCGAAGGGTAGCGGGGTTAAAAACATTCAGTACTTC.

The sample holds a few counts of this clonotype. The chain combines TRBV10-3 with TRBJ2-1; D may be TRBD1 (5 bases). V lost 9 bases, J lost 3 bases, and 9 bases lay in between. The CDR3 contains 12 residues. The germline CDR1 and CDR2 sequences are ENHRY and SYGVKD. For the CDR3, the DNA is TGTGCCATGGGCAGGGACTACAATGAGCAGTTCTTC. It yields the protein CAMGRDYNEQFF.

In its sample, this clonotype was seen many times. The J gene is TRBJ1-1, the V gene TRBV4-2, with a tentative D call TRBD1 (5 bases). V was clipped by 1 base and J by 3 bases, with 12 bases between them. Germline loops: CDR1 LGHNA, CDR2 YNFKEQ. This CDR3 comprises 15 residues. DNA of the CDR3: TGTGCCAGCAGCCAAGCAGGGAACCCAGACACTGAAGCTTTCTTT. Its protein is CASSQAGNPDTEAFF.

The gene calls are TRBV5-5 and TRBJ2-7; no clear D gene. Germline V lookup: CDR1 SGHKS, CDR2 YYEKEE (reference sequence). CDR3 length: 15 amino acids. Trimming pared 5 bases from V and 0 bases from J, leaving 15 bases between. CDR3 residues: CASSISAGHSYEQYF. CDR3 nucleotides: TGTGCCAGCAGTATCTCTGCTGGGCACTCCTACGAGCAGTACTTC.

This rearrangement joins TRBV29-1 to TRBJ2-3; 11 nucleotides match TRBD2. The ends lost 7 bases at V and 3 bases at J; junction bases unmatched: 9. Germline V CDR1 and CDR2: SQVTM, ANQGSEA. The CDR3 consists of 15 residues. The CDR3 coding sequence is TGCAGCGGGGCCAAAATAGCGGGAGGGACAGATACGCAGTATTTT. Residues: CSGAKIAGGTDTQYF.

This chain uses TRBV7-2 with TRBJ2-1; possible D gene TRBD2, 6 bases. This CDR3 is built from 15 residues. CDR1 and CDR2 (germline): SGHTA, FQGNSA. Trimming left V 1 base short and J 7 bases short, with 14 bases between. CDR3 residues: CASSLEGGMWNEQFF. The CDR3 region has the DNA TGTGCCAGCAGCTTAGAAGGAGGGATGTGGAATGAGCAGTTCTTC.

In its sample, this clonotype was seen many times. This chain joins TRBV18 and TRBJ2-3, with D hard to call. The germline gives CDR1 KGHSH, CDR2 LQKENI. CDR3 size: 15 residues. V was pared by 3 bases and J by 2 bases, with 12 bases between. This CDR3 reads CASSPSGSFTDTQYF. For the CDR3, the DNA is TGTGCCAGCTCACCTTCCGGCAGTTTCACAGATACGCAGTATTTT.

The sample holds many counts of this clonotype. The V call is TRBV6-2 or TRBV6-3, the J call TRBJ1-3, with TRBD1 as a possible D gene (5 bases). Trimming cost V 5 bases and J 7 bases, with 18 bases left between them. Germline V CDR1 and CDR2: MNHEY, SVGEGT. The CDR3 spans 15 residues. The CDR3 here is CASSNTFSEGNTIYF. CDR3 coding DNA: TGTGCCAGCAGTAATACTTTCTCCGAGGGGAACACCATATATTTT.

This clonotype was seen repeatedly, ten times or more. V is TRBV4-2 and J is TRBJ2-5, with D possibly matching TRBD1 (6 bases). Germline V lookup: CDR1 LGHNA, CDR2 YNFKEQ. The CDR3 is made up of 17 amino acids. V was cut by 0 bases and J by 3 bases, with 17 bases left in between. The CDR3 region has the DNA TGTGCCAGCAGCCAAGATCTTCAGGGGAGCGGAAAAGAGACCCAGTACTTC. Translation gives CASSQDLQGSGKETQYF.

V gene TRBV29-1 combines with J gene TRBJ2-2; the match to TRBD2 covers 7 bases. In germline, CDR1 is SQVTM, CDR2 ANQGSEA. The CDR3 contains 16 residues. Germline trimming cut 6 bases from V and 5 bases from J; bases unmatched to any gene: 15. The CDR3 spells CSVRPLRDYDTGELFF. The CDR3 DNA sequence: TGCAGCGTCCGCCCCCTTCGGGACTATGATACCGGGGAGCTGTTTTTT.

In its sample, this clonotype was seen a few times. V is TRBV5-1 and J is TRBJ2-7; 9 bases are shared with TRBD1. CDR3 length: 15 amino acids. With V trimmed by 4 bases and J by 5 bases, 10 bases remained unmatched. Germline V CDR1 and CDR2: SGHRS, YFSETQ. Here the CDR3 reads CASSPTGGRLNEQYF. The CDR3 DNA is TGCGCCAGCAGCCCTACAGGGGGCCGTTTGAACGAGCAGTACTTC.

This clonotype was observed many times. The chain employs TRBV27 and TRBJ2-2; D is undetermined. The CDR3 spans 15 residues. Germline V gene data show CDR1 as MNHEY and CDR2 as SMNVEV (reference sequence). V was clipped by 6 bases and J by 5 bases, with 16 bases between them. The CDR3 DNA reads TGTGCCAGCAGCTCTCCTGCTAGAAAGACCGGGGAGCTGTTTTTT. Residues: CASSSPARKTGELFF.

Ten or more counts support this clonotype. The genes are TRBV6-5 and TRBJ2-2; perhaps TRBD1 as D (5 bases). Germline CDR1 MNHEY, CDR2 SVGAGI. The V end lost 2 bases, the J end lost 7 bases, and 11 bases lay between the germline ends. This CDR3 spans 14 amino acids. The CDR3 coding sequence is TGTGCCAGCAGTTACGGCAGGGTGGGCGGGGAGCTGTTTTTT. Amino acid sequence: CASSYGRVGGELFF.

This clonotype occurred many times. This chain uses TRBV28 with TRBJ2-7, with TRBD2 matching over 7 bases. Germline-derived CDR1 and CDR2 are MDHEN and SYDVKM. J lost 7 bases, V lost 3 bases, and 24 bases had no gene match. The CDR3 is 19 residues long. The CDR3 here is CASSLGYPGGVGGAEEQYF. The DNA for the CDR3 is TGTGCCAGCAGTTTGGGCTACCCCGGGGGTGTGGGAGGGGCGGAGGAGCAGTACTTC.

This clonotype appeared a few times. V is TRBV11-2 and J is TRBJ2-7, with D possibly being TRBD1 or TRBD2 (5 bases each). V gave up 3 bases and J gave up 4 bases, with 13 bases separating them. CDR1 and CDR2 from the germline V gene are SGHAT and FQNNGV. The CDR3 runs to 14 residues. CDR3: CASSFPGTTYEQYF. The CDR3 coding sequence is TGTGCCAGCAGCTTCCCCGGGACGACTTACGAGCAGTACTTC.

The rearrangement uses TRBV28 and TRBJ2-5; D possibly corresponds to TRBD2 (6 bases). The ends were cut back, 5 bases at V and 5 bases at J, with 12 bases in the middle. This CDR3 has 13 residues. Germline-derived CDR1 and CDR2 are MDHEN and SYDVKM. The DNA for the CDR3 is TGTGCCAGCAGTCGGAGGGCCAGGGAGACCCAGTACTTC. This gives the protein CASSRRARETQYF.

This sequence joins TRBV5-5 and TRBJ2-4, with D hard to call. The germline V and J ends were trimmed by 0 bases and 0 bases, with 10 bases remaining between them. The germline V gene encodes CDR1 SGHKS and CDR2 YYEKEE (reference sequence). CDR3 length: 16 residues. This CDR3 is CASSLADGLAKNIQYF. In nucleotides, the CDR3 is TGTGCCAGCAGCTTGGCGGACGGATTAGCCAAAAACATTCAGTACTTC.

This clonotype came up many times. The rearrangement links TRBV7-2 to TRBJ2-4; 7 bases match TRBD1. Trimming at V came to 8 bases and at J to 7 bases, leaving 20 bases not matched to a gene. The germline gives CDR1 SGHTA, CDR2 FQGNSA. This CDR3 comprises 17 residues. The CDR3 loop reads CASSLRGGAVMSNIQYF. For the CDR3, the DNA is TGTGCCAGCTCCTTGAGAGGGGGCGCGGTTATGAGTAACATTCAGTACTTC.

The sample holds many counts of this clonotype. This chain uses TRBV7-2 with TRBJ2-1; D remains unclear. This CDR3 spans 16 amino acids. Trimming pared 5 bases from V and 6 bases from J, leaving 20 bases between. Germline-derived CDR1 and CDR2 are SGHTA and FQGNSA. The CDR3 DNA sequence: TGTGCCAGCAGCCCCCGGATAACGAGGTCGGCCAATGAGCAGTTCTTC. Its translation: CASSPRITRSANEQFF. The full variable domain, rest sourced from reference TRBV7-2 and TRBJ2-1, is GAGVSQSPSNKVTEKGKDVELRCDPISGHTALYWYRQSLGQGLEFLIYFQGNSAPDKSGLPSDRFSAERTGGSVSTLTIQRTQQEDSAVYLCASSPRITRSANEQFFGPGTRLTVL.